This TCR beta chain was observed in a study of memory CD4+ T cells and cytomegalovirus serostatus. The sort gate was single viable CD3+CD4+CD8-CD45RO+ cells for memory CD4+ T cells. Donors' CMV status reflects serum IgG against pp150, pp28, p38, p52. Total CD4+ T cells were enriched by CD4 positive selection. As regards this clone: Its antigen is as yet unknown.

Trimming removed 4 bases at V and 4 bases at J, with 10 bases between. CDR1 is LNHDA and CDR2 is SQIVND in the germline V gene (reference sequence). The CDR3 has 13 residues. Original analysis: After removing out-of-frame reads, 2.3 million or so distinct TCRbeta sequences remained. Data came from immunoSEQ multiplex PCR; TCRdb stores just in-frame clones and leaves some out. That table gives V, J and clone size, and the DNA gave D and trimming. This sample has 45,000 to 65,000 clones; around four fifths occur once, and the top ten carry less than 2.5%. Whole-study results and caveats: Each of fewer than 80 CMV-associated TCRbeta sequences occurred in one to five individuals.

The sample consisted of memory CD4+ T cells from blood. This clonotype was obtained from an adult in good health and CMV-seropositive. The genes are TRBV19 and TRBJ1-2, with D perhaps TRBD1 (5 bases). The CDR3 protein is CASSSTGAYGYTF. The DNA of the CDR3 is TGTGCCAGTAGTAGTACAGGAGCCTATGGCTACACCTTC.